The rows below give T cell receptor beta chains drawn from one sample of a study of cytomegalovirus exposure and HLA in healthy donors. Clones were sequenced by immunoSEQ multiplex PCR, and TCRdb holds only the in-frame ones, with some missing. The top ten hold 30% of the sample, which has 95,000 to 150,000 clones, around 74% seen once. The sample consisted of PBMCs. These receptors were collected from a man aged 60 to 69 in good health and CMV-seropositive. Both conserved end residues are part of each CDR3. Fields, in order: D gene, V gene, J gene, clone size, CDR3 DNA, CDR3 protein. The D gene is left open where the match is weak. Not every row has a clone size; where given, it reads once, few, many or a size class.

d_gene: -; v_gene: TRBV4-1; j_gene: TRBJ1-2; abundance: -; CDR3nt: TGCGCCAGCAGCCCCCCGGCGAGGAGGGACGGCTACACCTTC; CDR3aa: CASSPPARRDGYTF
d_gene: TRBD2; v_gene: TRBV30; j_gene: TRBJ2-1; abundance: -; CDR3nt: TGTGCCTGGAGTCTTAGGGGGACTAGTCCGGGGTATGAGCAGTTCTTC; CDR3aa: CAWSLRGTSPGYEQFF
d_gene: -; v_gene: TRBV7-2; j_gene: TRBJ1-2; abundance: -; CDR3nt: TGTGCCAGCAGCTTAGAGAGGGCTGGTGGCTACACCTTC; CDR3aa: CASSLERAGGYTF
d_gene: -; v_gene: TRBV28; j_gene: TRBJ1-2; abundance: -; CDR3nt: TGTGCCAGCAGTTTTCGGGGCTATGGCTACACCTTC; CDR3aa: CASSFRGYGYTF
d_gene: -; v_gene: TRBV4-2; j_gene: TRBJ1-4; abundance: -; CDR3nt: TGTGCCAGCAGCCAAGGCGGGTCGGTTGAAAAACTGTTTTTT; CDR3aa: CASSQGGSVEKLFF
d_gene: TRBD1; v_gene: TRBV11-2; j_gene: TRBJ1-2; abundance: few; CDR3nt: TGTGCCAGCAGCTTAGGACAGGGGAGGATCTATGGCTACACCTTC; CDR3aa: CASSLGQGRIYGYTF
d_gene: TRBD1; v_gene: TRBV5-6; j_gene: TRBJ1-5; abundance: -; CDR3nt: TGTGCCAGCAGCTTAGGGACAGCCCTCAATCAGCCCCAGCATTTT; CDR3aa: CASSLGTALNQPQHF
d_gene: TRBD1; v_gene: TRBV4-1; j_gene: TRBJ1-2; abundance: -; CDR3nt: TGCGCCAGCAGCCAAGGTGGGGGGACAGGGTCCCTCACTCGTGGCTACACCTTC; CDR3aa: CASSQGGGTGSLTRGYTF
d_gene: -; v_gene: TRBV7-3; j_gene: TRBJ2-7; abundance: -; CDR3nt: TGTGCCAGCAGCTTAGGGCGACCATACGAGCAGTACTTC; CDR3aa: CASSLGRPYEQYF
d_gene: -; v_gene: TRBV29-1; j_gene: TRBJ2-1; abundance: few; CDR3nt: TGCAGCATATCGGTCAGGGCCAATGAGCAGTTCTTC; CDR3aa: CSISVRANEQFF
d_gene: -; v_gene: TRBV5-6; j_gene: TRBJ1-6; abundance: -; CDR3nt: TGTGCCAGCAGCTCCCTCGGCGGCTCCTATAATTCACCCCTCCACTTT; CDR3aa: CASSSLGGSYNSPLHF
d_gene: TRBD1; v_gene: TRBV11-3; j_gene: TRBJ1-3; abundance: few; CDR3nt: TGTGCCAGCAGCTCCCAGGGGGCGCTTGGAAACACCATATATTTT; CDR3aa: CASSSQGALGNTIYF
d_gene: TRBD1; v_gene: TRBV2; j_gene: TRBJ1-4; abundance: -; CDR3nt: TGTGCCAGCAGGGACAGGGATTCGGTGGGTGAAAAACTGTTTTTT; CDR3aa: CASRDRDSVGEKLFF
d_gene: TRBD1; v_gene: TRBV2; j_gene: TRBJ2-5; abundance: -; CDR3nt: TGTGCCAGCAGTGGGACAGGGGTCGAGACCCAGTACTTC; CDR3aa: CASSGTGVETQYF
d_gene: TRBD1; v_gene: TRBV19; j_gene: TRBJ1-1; abundance: -; CDR3nt: TGTGCCAGTAGTATAGATCCTTGGACAGGGGGCGAGAGAACGGCTTTCTTT; CDR3aa: CASSIDPWTGGERTAFF
d_gene: -; v_gene: TRBV5-8; j_gene: TRBJ2-1; abundance: few; CDR3nt: TGTGCCAGCAGCTCAGGCCGGATCTCCTACAATGAGCAGTTCTTC; CDR3aa: CASSSGRISYNEQFF
d_gene: TRBD1; v_gene: TRBV5-4; j_gene: TRBJ1-6; abundance: few; CDR3nt: TGTGCCAGCAGCTTGGACAGGGGAAATTCACCCCTCCACTTT; CDR3aa: CASSLDRGNSPLHF
d_gene: TRBD2; v_gene: TRBV2; j_gene: TRBJ2-3; abundance: -; CDR3nt: TGTGCCAGCAGTGATCTCAAGCGGGGGTACACAGATACGCAGTATTTT; CDR3aa: CASSDLKRGYTDTQYF
d_gene: -; v_gene: TRBV11-2; j_gene: TRBJ2-1; abundance: -; CDR3nt: TGTGCCAGCAGCCAAAGACTGGTTGAGCAGTTCTTC; CDR3aa: CASSQRLVEQFF
d_gene: TRBD2; v_gene: TRBV4-1; j_gene: TRBJ2-2; abundance: -; CDR3nt: TGCGCCAGCAGCCAACGAGCGGGAGGGCCGTTCACCGGGGAGCTGTTTTTT; CDR3aa: CASSQRAGGPFTGELFF
d_gene: -; v_gene: TRBV5-1; j_gene: TRBJ1-2; abundance: -; CDR3nt: TGCGCCAGCAGGCCGGAGGCAGGACGTGGCTACACCTTC; CDR3aa: CASRPEAGRGYTF
d_gene: -; v_gene: TRBV6-1; j_gene: TRBJ1-4; abundance: -; CDR3nt: TGTGCCGGCCAGAGGGGGGAGGGCGAAAAACTGTTTTTT; CDR3aa: CAGQRGEGEKLFF
d_gene: TRBD2; v_gene: TRBV30; j_gene: TRBJ2-3; abundance: -; CDR3nt: TGTGCCTCCCTCGTGACTAGCGGGGGGACAGATACGCAGTATTTT; CDR3aa: CASLVTSGGTDTQYF
d_gene: TRBD1; v_gene: TRBV2; j_gene: TRBJ2-2; abundance: -; CDR3nt: TGTGCCAGCAGTGGGACAGGGGTCTCCGGGGAGCTGTTTTTT; CDR3aa: CASSGTGVSGELFF
d_gene: -; v_gene: TRBV6-1; j_gene: TRBJ1-5; abundance: -; CDR3nt: TGTGCCAGCAGTGAAAGGTTCAGGGGCAATCAGCCCCAGCATTTT; CDR3aa: CASSERFRGNQPQHF
d_gene: TRBD2; v_gene: TRBV5-4; j_gene: TRBJ2-1; abundance: -; CDR3nt: TGTGCCATCTCGGAAACTAGCGGACTCTACAATGAGCAGTTCTTC; CDR3aa: CAISETSGLYNEQFF
d_gene: -; v_gene: TRBV28; j_gene: TRBJ1-1; abundance: -; CDR3nt: TGTGCCAGCAGTTTAAGGGGCTACACTGAAGCTTTCTTT; CDR3aa: CASSLRGYTEAFF
d_gene: TRBD2; v_gene: TRBV7-3; j_gene: TRBJ2-7; abundance: -; CDR3nt: TGTGCCAGCAGCCCCGGGACTAGCGGGAGCTCCTACGAGCAGTACTTC; CDR3aa: CASSPGTSGSSYEQYF
d_gene: -; v_gene: TRBV2; j_gene: TRBJ2-2; abundance: -; CDR3nt: TGTGCCAGCACGCAGCGTTGGGCAGGGAAGACCGGGGAGCTGTTTTTT; CDR3aa: CASTQRWAGKTGELFF
d_gene: -; v_gene: TRBV27; j_gene: TRBJ2-1; abundance: -; CDR3nt: TGTGCCAGCAGTTTTCTGGGCAGCTCGAAAAATGAGCAGTTCTTC; CDR3aa: CASSFLGSSKNEQFF
d_gene: -; v_gene: TRBV10-1; j_gene: TRBJ2-3; abundance: few; CDR3nt: TGCGCCAGCAGCGCTAGACAGCGAACCACAGATACGCAGTATTTT; CDR3aa: CASSARQRTTDTQYF
d_gene: TRBD1; v_gene: TRBV6-5; j_gene: TRBJ1-6; abundance: -; CDR3nt: TGTGCCAGCAGGCCCGGGACAGCCCAGAATTCACCCCTCCACTTT; CDR3aa: CASRPGTAQNSPLHF
d_gene: -; v_gene: TRBV29-1; j_gene: TRBJ1-2; abundance: -; CDR3nt: TGCAGCACAGGGAGTAACTATGGCTACACCTTC; CDR3aa: CSTGSNYGYTF
d_gene: TRBD2; v_gene: TRBV6-4; j_gene: TRBJ2-1; abundance: many; CDR3nt: TGTGCCAGCAGTGACTTGGGCGGGACTAGCGTCTATGAGCAGTTCTTC; CDR3aa: CASSDLGGTSVYEQFF
d_gene: TRBD1; v_gene: TRBV7-9; j_gene: TRBJ1-1; abundance: -; CDR3nt: TGTGCCAGCAGCGCCCGAACGACCCGGGACAGGGATCCCACTGAAGCTTTCTTT; CDR3aa: CASSARTTRDRDPTEAFF
d_gene: TRBD1; v_gene: TRBV6-4; j_gene: TRBJ2-7; abundance: -; CDR3nt: TGTGCCAGCGCCCGGGACAGGGGTTACGAGCAGTACTTC; CDR3aa: CASARDRGYEQYF
d_gene: -; v_gene: TRBV6-1; j_gene: TRBJ1-2; abundance: -; CDR3nt: TGTGCCAGCAGCTTACAGGGCGCCTATGGCTACACCTTC; CDR3aa: CASSLQGAYGYTF
d_gene: TRBD2; v_gene: TRBV7-6; j_gene: TRBJ2-5; abundance: -; CDR3nt: TGTGCCAGCAGCCTGGGGGCTAGCGGGTACCAAGAGACCCAGTACTTC; CDR3aa: CASSLGASGYQETQYF
d_gene: -; v_gene: TRBV5-1; j_gene: TRBJ2-3; abundance: -; CDR3nt: TGCGCCAGCAACCTTGGAGGGAGCACAGATACGCAGTATTTT; CDR3aa: CASNLGGSTDTQYF
d_gene: -; v_gene: TRBV2; j_gene: TRBJ1-2; abundance: -; CDR3nt: TGTGCCAGCAGAAATACAGTGGGCTACACCTTC; CDR3aa: CASRNTVGYTF
d_gene: TRBD2; v_gene: TRBV5-4; j_gene: TRBJ2-7; abundance: -; CDR3nt: TGTGCCAGCAGCTTGGGTCCAGCGGGAAGCTCCTACGAGCAGTACTTC; CDR3aa: CASSLGPAGSSYEQYF
d_gene: -; v_gene: TRBV7-6; j_gene: TRBJ2-1; abundance: -; CDR3nt: TGTGCCAGCAGCTTAGCGGGGGCTCGCGCATACAATGAGCAGTTCTTC; CDR3aa: CASSLAGARAYNEQFF
d_gene: -; v_gene: TRBV21-1; j_gene: TRBJ1-2; abundance: few; CDR3nt: TGTGCCAGGGAGACAGCTCCAAGGGGCTATGGCTACACCTTC; CDR3aa: CARETAPRGYGYTF
d_gene: TRBD1; v_gene: TRBV6-1; j_gene: TRBJ1-2; abundance: once; CDR3nt: TGTGCCACCCACCTGACAGGGTCCTATGGCTACACCTTC; CDR3aa: CATHLTGSYGYTF
d_gene: -; v_gene: TRBV11-2; j_gene: TRBJ2-7; abundance: -; CDR3nt: TGTGCCAGCAGCTTCTCGACTACCTACGAGCAGTACTTC; CDR3aa: CASSFSTTYEQYF
d_gene: -; v_gene: TRBV28; j_gene: TRBJ2-7; abundance: -; CDR3nt: TGTGCCAGCAGTTTTACCGGGAGTACCCACGAGCAGTACTTC; CDR3aa: CASSFTGSTHEQYF
d_gene: TRBD1; v_gene: TRBV6-5; j_gene: TRBJ2-1; abundance: -; CDR3nt: TGTGCCAGCAGTCTAAACCGGGACAGGGAAACTGAGCAGTTCTTC; CDR3aa: CASSLNRDRETEQFF
d_gene: TRBD1; v_gene: TRBV9; j_gene: TRBJ1-4; abundance: once; CDR3nt: TGTGCCAGCAGGGCCCCGACAGGGGATGAAAAACTGTTTTTT; CDR3aa: CASRAPTGDEKLFF
d_gene: -; v_gene: TRBV12-5; j_gene: TRBJ2-4; abundance: -; CDR3nt: TGTGCTAGTGGTTCCGACCTGGACACAGCCAAAAACAGTCAGTACTTC; CDR3aa: CASGSDLDTAKNSQYF
d_gene: TRBD2; v_gene: TRBV19; j_gene: TRBJ2-1; abundance: -; CDR3nt: TGTGCCAGTAGCTACCTTTCTACTACTAGCGGGAGTATTCGCGATGAGCAGTTCTTC; CDR3aa: CASSYLSTTSGSIRDEQFF
d_gene: -; v_gene: TRBV5-6; j_gene: TRBJ2-3; abundance: once; CDR3nt: TGTGCCAGCAGCTTCGAAAAGCGGTCCCCCAACTCAAATACGCAGTATTTT; CDR3aa: CASSFEKRSPNSNTQYF
d_gene: TRBD1; v_gene: TRBV27; j_gene: TRBJ1-6; abundance: once; CDR3nt: TGTGCCAGCAGTTTATCGTTCCAGGGGGCATCCTATAATTCACCCCTCCACTTT; CDR3aa: CASSLSFQGASYNSPLHF
d_gene: -; v_gene: TRBV5-1; j_gene: TRBJ2-7; abundance: once; CDR3nt: TGCGCCAGCAAGAGTTCCTACGAGCAGTACTTC; CDR3aa: CASKSSYEQYF
d_gene: -; v_gene: TRBV6-1; j_gene: TRBJ1-5; abundance: few; CDR3nt: TGTGCCAGCAGTGTTCCCGGGGGCAATCAGCCCCAGCATTTT; CDR3aa: CASSVPGGNQPQHF
d_gene: -; v_gene: TRBV20-1; j_gene: TRBJ2-1; abundance: -; CDR3nt: TGCAGTGCTCACAGGGCCAATGAGCAGTTCTTC; CDR3aa: CSAHRANEQFF
d_gene: TRBD1; v_gene: TRBV19; j_gene: TRBJ1-2; abundance: once; CDR3nt: TGTGCCAGTAGTATCACCCGGGACAGCTTACCCTATGGCTACACCTTC; CDR3aa: CASSITRDSLPYGYTF
d_gene: -; v_gene: TRBV10-2; j_gene: TRBJ2-5; abundance: -; CDR3nt: TGCGCCAGCAGAAGACGGGACTTGGAGACCCAGTACTTC; CDR3aa: CASRRRDLETQYF
d_gene: TRBD1; v_gene: TRBV6-5; j_gene: TRBJ1-2; abundance: -; CDR3nt: TGTGCCAGCAGAGCAGGGGGACCCTATGGCTACACCTTC; CDR3aa: CASRAGGPYGYTF
d_gene: -; v_gene: TRBV7-9; j_gene: TRBJ1-2; abundance: -; CDR3nt: TGTGCCAGCAGCTCCACTAGTGAGACATATGGCTACACCTTC; CDR3aa: CASSSTSETYGYTF
d_gene: -; v_gene: TRBV9; j_gene: TRBJ2-2; abundance: -; CDR3nt: TGTGCCAGCAGCGTAGCTTCCCGGGACACCGGGGAGCTGTTTTTT; CDR3aa: CASSVASRDTGELFF